Listed here are 32 T cell receptor beta chains from one sample, sequenced in a study of cytomegalovirus exposure and HLA in healthy donors. Use of 60 Vbeta and 13 Jbeta primers characterized the PCR. Assay: immunoSEQ multiplex PCR; the TCRdb copy retains only in-frame clones and omits some. The repertoire holds about 43,000 clones, with roughly half as singletons. The sample was PBMCs. These receptor sequences come from a man aged 55 to 69 in good health and CMV-seronegative.

The chain has TRBV30 and TRBJ2-1; perhaps TRBD2 as D (6 bases). The CDR3 loop spans 13 amino acids. Trimming left V 2 bases short and J 4 bases short, with 9 bases between. Looked up from germline, CDR1 is GTSNPN and CDR2 is SVGIG (reference sequence). Here the CDR3 reads CAWSPGSYNEQFF. The CDR3 DNA follows: TGTGCCTGGAGTCCCGGGAGTTACAATGAGCAGTTCTTC.

This rearrangement joins TRBV1 to TRBJ2-1; TRBD2 is taken as the D call from the table, unchecked against the DNA. TRBV1 is flagged as a pseudogene. There are 17 residues in the CDR3. The CDR3 reads CTSSQLLAGSSYNEQFF. The DNA of the CDR3 is TGCACCAGCAGCCAACTGCTAGCGGGGAGCTCCTACAATGAGCAGTTCTTC.

The chain uses TRBV30 and TRBJ1-1; D remains ambiguous. Trimming removed 2 bases at V and 1 base at J, with 8 bases between. Per the germline V gene, CDR1 is GTSNPN and CDR2 is SVGIG (reference sequence). The CDR3 spans 13 residues. The CDR3 DNA reads as TGTGCCTGGAGTCCGGGGTGGAACACTGAAGCTTTCTTT. It codes for CAWSPGWNTEAFF.

The chain uses TRBV7-9 and TRBJ2-1; 8 bases are a match to TRBD1. The CDR3 runs 15 residues. J was trimmed by 4 bases and V by 4 bases; bases with no gene match: 6. From germline, CDR1 is SEHNR and CDR2 FQNEAQ (reference sequence). CDR3 sequence reads: CASSSSGTGYNEQFF. The DNA of the CDR3 is TGTGCCAGCAGCTCCTCCGGGACAGGTTACAATGAGCAGTTCTTC.

The rearrangement joins TRBV11-2 to TRBJ1-1; D gene unclear. V was trimmed by 3 bases and J by 7 bases, leaving 6 bases between them. The CDR3 runs 11 residues. The germline CDR1 and CDR2 sequences are SGHAT and FQNNGV. CDR3 residues: CASSLGGEAFF. CDR3 nucleotides: TGTGCCAGCAGCTTGGGAGGTGAAGCTTTCTTT.

The J gene is TRBJ2-5, the V gene TRBV19; D may be TRBD2 (5 bases). V was pared by 1 base and J by 5 bases, with 8 bases between. The V gene's germline CDR1 is LNHDA and CDR2 SQIVND (reference sequence). CDR3 length equals 13 residues. CDR3: CASSIGGIETQYF. CDR3 coding DNA: TGTGCCAGTAGTATAGGAGGGATCGAGACCCAGTACTTC.

This clone turned up a few times. The chain links TRBV6-5 to TRBJ2-3; D gene ambiguous. Trimming cost V 4 bases and J 6 bases, with 17 bases left between them. CDR3 length: 15 residues. Germline V gene lookup returns CDR1 MNHEY and CDR2 SVGAGI. CDR3 amino acids: CASSSRLEGTDTQYF. CDR3 DNA: TGTGCCAGCAGTTCACGACTCGAAGGAACGGATACGCAGTATTTT.

The chain carries TRBV14 and TRBJ2-3, with TRBD2 as a possible D gene (6 bases). V was clipped by 3 bases and J by 1 base, with 11 bases between them. The CDR3 spans 15 residues. Germline V lookup: CDR1 SGHDN, CDR2 FVKESK. CDR3 sequence (DNA): TGTGCCAGCAGCCAGGGGGGATTGGGCACAGATACGCAGTATTTT. Translation: CASSQGGLGTDTQYF.

The sample holds a few counts of this clone. The chain links TRBV7-6 to TRBJ1-1; D perhaps matches TRBD1 (5 bases). CDR1 and CDR2 (germline): SGHVS, FNYEAQ. The V end was cut by 7 bases, the J end by 3 bases, with 18 bases between. CDR3 size: 15 residues. The CDR3 protein is CASTLDVGGDTEAFF. CDR3 DNA: TGTGCCAGCACCCTAGACGTGGGGGGGGACACTGAAGCTTTCTTT. The full variable domain, its missing parts supplied by reference TRBV7-6 and TRBJ1-1, is GAGVSQSPRYKVTKRGQDVALRCDPISGHVSLYWYRQALGQGPEFLTYFNYEAQQDKSGLPNDRFSAERPEGSISTLTIQRTEQRDSAMYRCASTLDVGGDTEAFFGQGTRLTVV.

The genes are TRBV14 and TRBJ2-3; no clear D. The CDR3 contains 16 residues. Germline V gives CDR1 SGHDN, CDR2 FVKESK. V was cut by 0 bases and J by 0 bases, with 10 bases left in between. The CDR3: CASSQDPSLSTDTQYF. The DNA for the CDR3 is TGTGCCAGCAGCCAAGATCCAAGCCTTAGCACAGATACGCAGTATTTT.

This clone was seen a handful of times. The chain uses TRBV28 and TRBJ1-4, with D perhaps TRBD1 (6 bases). Germline V gene lookup returns CDR1 MDHEN and CDR2 SYDVKM. Trimming cost V 10 bases and J 7 bases, with 19 bases left between them. The CDR3 is 14 amino acids. CDR3 residues: CATKPAGAGEKLFF. The CDR3 region has the DNA TGTGCCACCAAACCCGCAGGGGCCGGTGAAAAACTGTTTTTT.

This clone was seen more than once but under ten times. The V gene is TRBV27, the J gene TRBJ1-1, with D unclear. The length of the CDR3 is 13 residues. Looked up from germline, CDR1 is MNHEY and CDR2 is SMNVEV (reference sequence). Trimming shortened V by 5 bases and J by 5 bases, and 12 bases separated the two germline ends. CDR3 bases: TGTGCCAGCAGTCTCAACCGACAAACTGAAGCTTTCTTT. As protein: CASSLNRQTEAFF.

The chain is built from TRBV29-1 and TRBJ2-5; a weak D match, TRBD1 (6 bases). V was cut by 8 bases and J by 5 bases, with 15 bases left in between. Germline V gene data show CDR1 as SQVTM and CDR2 as ANQGSEA. This CDR3 contains 12 residues. The CDR3 loop reads CSIGQKEETQYF. For the CDR3, the DNA is TGCAGCATAGGACAGAAGGAGGAGACCCAGTACTTC.

The table lists this clone with a few counts. The chain combines TRBV2 with TRBJ2-7; tentative D call: TRBD2 (6 bases). The CDR3 is 14 amino acids. The germline CDR1 and CDR2 sequences are SNHLY and FYNNEI. V lost 7 bases to trimming and J lost 0 bases, with 13 bases between them. In nucleotides, the CDR3 is TGTGCCAGCAAGGAGCGGGTGAGCTCCTACGAGCAGTACTTC. This sequence encodes CASKERVSSYEQYF. Variable domain in full (rest from reference TRBV2 and TRBJ2-7): EPEVTQTPSHQVTQMGQEVILRCVPISNHLYFYWYRQILGQKVEFLVSFYNNEISEKSEIFDDQFSVERPDGSNFTLKIRSTKLEDSAMYFCASKERVSSYEQYFGPGTRLTVT.

This sequence joins TRBV7-9 and TRBJ1-2, with 9 bases identical to TRBD1. The CDR3 loop spans 16 amino acids. CDR1 and CDR2 from the germline V gene are SEHNR and FQNEAQ (reference sequence). The trim removed 5 bases at V and 1 base at J, leaving 8 bases unmatched. The CDR3 loop is CASSPGGTGINYGYTF. CDR3 in DNA: TGTGCCAGCAGCCCGGGCGGGACAGGGATTAACTATGGCTACACCTTC.

This clone was counted a few times. The chain carries TRBV10-1 and TRBJ1-1; D is undetermined. The ends were cut back, 3 bases at V and 1 base at J, with 9 bases in the middle. Germline V CDR1 and CDR2: WNHNN, SYGVQD (reference sequence). The CDR3 loop spans 14 amino acids. In DNA form, the CDR3 reads TGCGCCAGCAGTGATTTCCGCGGGAACACTGAAGCTTTCTTT. Protein product: CASSDFRGNTEAFF.

The chain carries TRBV5-4 and TRBJ2-2, with TRBD2 as a possible D gene (5 bases). This CDR3 contains 15 residues. Germline V gene lookup returns CDR1 SGHNT and CDR2 YYREEE (reference sequence). The ends were cut back, 4 bases at V and 2 bases at J, with 12 bases in the middle. The CDR3 DNA reads TGTGCCAGCAGCCCGGACTCTAGCAACACCGGGGAGCTGTTTTTT. It codes for CASSPDSSNTGELFF.

The CDR3 sequence is CASRPTGLELFF. CDR3 coding DNA: TGTGCCAGCAGGCCGACAGGGCTCGAACTGTTTTTT. The chain is built from TRBV6-1 and TRBJ1-4; 7 bases are shared with TRBD1. With V trimmed by 6 bases and J by 12 bases, 7 bases remained unmatched. The CDR3 loop spans 12 amino acids. CDR1 MNHNS and CDR2 SASEGT come from the germline V gene.

The gene calls are TRBV4-1 and TRBJ2-7; 9 nucleotides line up with TRBD2. V lost 1 base and J lost 1; bases outside the gene matches: 2. CDR3 length equals 15 residues. Germline lookup yields CDR1 MGHRA and CDR2 YSYEKL. As DNA, the CDR3 is TGCGCCAGCAGCCAAGGTAGCGGGGGTTCCTACGAGCAGTACTTC. Its translation is CASSQGSGGSYEQYF.

This clone has only a few counts. The J gene is TRBJ1-5, the V gene TRBV7-9; a possible D gene is TRBD1 (6 bases). CDR1 SEHNR and CDR2 FQNEAQ come from the germline V gene (reference sequence). Trimming shortened V by 1 base and J by 6 bases, and 13 bases separated the two germline ends. There are 15 residues in the CDR3. The CDR3: CASSLGGGEGQPQHF. DNA of the CDR3: TGTGCCAGCAGCTTAGGGGGGGGCGAGGGTCAGCCCCAGCATTTT.

The rearrangement uses TRBV5-4 and TRBJ2-1; TRBD1 agrees at 9 bases. The CDR3 totals 15 residues. Germline CDR1 is SGHNT and CDR2 is YYREEE (reference sequence). V lost 3 bases, J lost 3 bases, and 4 bases stayed unmatched. The CDR3 coding sequence is TGTGCCAGCAGCTCCCGGGACAGGGTCTACAATGAGCAGTTCTTC. This encodes CASSSRDRVYNEQFF.

The chain recombines TRBV14 with TRBJ1-5; no clear D gene. This CDR3 region has 16 residues. Germline V CDR1 and CDR2: SGHDN, FVKESK. With 0 bases removed from V and 5 bases from J, the gap between germline ends came to 14 bases. Here the CDR3 reads CASSQDRARRDQPQHF. CDR3 in DNA: TGTGCCAGCAGCCAAGATAGAGCGCGCCGGGATCAGCCCCAGCATTTT.

This chain connects TRBV10-2 to TRBJ1-5; a weak D match, TRBD1 (5 bases). V was clipped by 3 bases and J by 5 bases, with 11 bases between them. The CDR3 spans 14 residues. Germline V gene sequence: CDR1 WSHSY, CDR2 SAAADI. The CDR3 nucleotides read TGCGCCAGCAGTGATCAGGGCGAGGATCAGCCCCAGCATTTT. Amino acid sequence: CASSDQGEDQPQHF.

CDR3 in amino acids: CASSRPAGEGNEKLFF. CDR3 DNA sequence: TGTGCCAGCAGCCGCCCCGCGGGGGAAGGTAATGAAAAACTGTTTTTT. The chain links TRBV2 to TRBJ1-4; a possible D gene is TRBD1 (5 bases). Germline CDR1 and CDR2: SNHLY and FYNNEI. CDR3 length equals 16 residues. The V end was cut by 6 bases, the J end by 4 bases, with 18 bases between.

J is TRBJ1-5 and V is TRBV4-2, with 7 positions matching TRBD1. The length of the CDR3 is 17 residues. In germline, CDR1 is LGHNA, CDR2 YNFKEQ. With 4 bases clipped from V and 5 bases from J, the junction kept 14 bases outside the gene matches. The CDR3 reads CASSPRGGDSQYQPQHF. The CDR3 DNA reads TGTGCCAGCAGCCCACGAGGAGGGGACAGTCAGTATCAGCCCCAGCATTTT.

The chain joins TRBV2 to TRBJ1-2; 11 bases are shared with TRBD1. There are 13 residues in the CDR3. The V gene's germline CDR1 is SNHLY and CDR2 FYNNEI. The J segment lost 2 bases and the V segment lost 10 bases, leaving 3 bases of the junction unmatched. CDR3 in DNA: TGTGCCACCGGACAGGGGGCGAACTATGGCTACACCTTC. Its translation: CATGQGANYGYTF.

The V call is TRBV5-8, the J call TRBJ1-1; tentatively, D is TRBD1 (6 bases). CDR3 length equals 14 residues. Per the germline V gene, CDR1 is SGHTS and CDR2 is YDEGEE. V was shortened by 0 bases and J by 7 bases, with 13 bases between the two germline ends. In nucleotides, the CDR3 is TGTGCCAGCAGCTTGGCCGGCCCGGACAGTGAAGCTTTCTTT. It specifies CASSLAGPDSEAFF.

The V gene is TRBV5-3, the J gene TRBJ1-4; TRBD1 aligns across 7 bases. TRBV5-3 is an ORF for which the function is uncertain. This CDR3 comprises 16 residues. J was trimmed by 4 bases and V by 4 bases; bases with no gene match: 10. Written as DNA, the CDR3 is TGTGCCAGAAGCGCGACAGACAGGGTCGATAATGAAAAACTGTTTTTT. This codes for CARSATDRVDNEKLFF.

The genes are TRBV6-1 and TRBJ1-2; 10 bases map to TRBD1. The length of the CDR3 is 15 residues. Germline CDR1 reads MNHNS; CDR2 reads SASEGT. Losses at the gene ends were 4 bases for V and 4 bases for J; bases not matched to a gene: 6. Here the CDR3 DNA reads TGTGCCAGCAGTGCCCGGGACAGGGGCCGCTATGGCTACACCTTC. Translation gives CASSARDRGRYGYTF.

This clone was found once. The rearrangement links TRBV7-9 to TRBJ1-2; D is ambiguous. Trimming left V 4 bases short and J 0 bases short, with 9 bases between. The CDR3 is 14 amino acids. Germline CDR1 and CDR2: SEHNR and FQNEAQ (reference sequence). CDR3: CASSSWAANYGYTF. The CDR3 DNA is TGTGCCAGCAGCTCCTGGGCAGCTAACTATGGCTACACCTTC.

The chain recombines TRBV5-1 with TRBJ1-5, with TRBD1 identical over 11 bases. This CDR3 is 18 amino acids long. Germline V gene data show CDR1 as SGHRS and CDR2 as YFSETQ. V shed 4 bases, J shed 0 bases, and the junction held 9 bases outside the gene matches. The DNA for the CDR3 is TGCGCCAGCAGCCCGGGACAGGGGGGCGGATATAGCAATCAGCCCCAGCATTTT. It translates to CASSPGQGGGYSNQPQHF.

This clone was seen more than once but under ten times. The chain couples TRBV4-2 to TRBJ2-1, with TRBD2 as a possible D gene (6 bases). Trimming removed 0 bases at V and 14 bases at J, with 14 bases between. The CDR3 is 13 residues long. Germline CDR1 and CDR2: LGHNA and YNFKEQ. CDR3 DNA: TGTGCCAGCAGCCAAGATGGGGACTCTGTTGAGTTCTTC. It codes for CASSQDGDSVEFF.